A selection of T cell receptor beta chains follows, all from one sample in a study of cytomegalovirus exposure and HLA in healthy donors. Data came from immunoSEQ multiplex PCR; TCRdb stores just in-frame clones and leaves some out. The sample lists roughly 100,000 clones; roughly 80% were seen once. Sequences were obtained from PBMCs. These receptor sequences come from a woman aged 35 to 49 in good health and CMV-seropositive. The CDR3 runs from the conserved cysteine through the conserved F or W. Fields, in order: D gene, clone size, V gene, J gene, CDR3 DNA, CDR3 protein. A D gene is named only where the DNA matches it firmly. Part of the rows lack a size; the others show once, few, many or a class for expanded clones.

D gene: TRBD2
clone size: -
V gene: TRBV5-1
J gene: TRBJ2-2
CDR3 DNA: TGCGCCAGCAGCGCCTCGCCTACTAGCGGGAGCGGGGAGCTGTTTTTT
CDR3 protein: CASSASPTSGSGELFF

D gene: TRBD2
clone size: few
V gene: TRBV9
J gene: TRBJ2-2
CDR3 DNA: TGTGCCAGCAGCGTTAGCGGGCCCGGTGGAGCCGGGGAGCTGTTTTTT
CDR3 protein: CASSVSGPGGAGELFF

D gene: TRBD1
clone size: -
V gene: TRBV25-1
J gene: TRBJ1-2
CDR3 DNA: TGTGCCAGCAGTGGACAGGGGGCAAGGGGCTATGGCTACACCTTC
CDR3 protein: CASSGQGARGYGYTF

D gene: -
clone size: -
V gene: TRBV6-5
J gene: TRBJ1-1
CDR3 DNA: TGTGCCAGCAGTTGGGTCGGGGGGGCTTTCTTT
CDR3 protein: CASSWVGGAFF

D gene: TRBD2
clone size: -
V gene: TRBV5-1
J gene: TRBJ2-7
CDR3 DNA: TGCGCCAGCACCACGTTGGCGGGGGACGAGCAGTACTTC
CDR3 protein: CASTTLAGDEQYF

D gene: -
clone size: -
V gene: TRBV5-8
J gene: TRBJ2-7
CDR3 DNA: TGTGCCAGCAGCTTGATGGTGGCTGGCTCCTACGAGCAGTACTTC
CDR3 protein: CASSLMVAGSYEQYF

D gene: -
clone size: -
V gene: TRBV20-1
J gene: TRBJ1-2
CDR3 DNA: TGCAGTGCGGTAGGCATCGGGGGCTACACCTTC
CDR3 protein: CSAVGIGGYTF

D gene: TRBD2
clone size: -
V gene: TRBV5-6
J gene: TRBJ2-3
CDR3 DNA: TGTGCCAGCAGCTTGGCCGCGGGGGGATCCACAGATACGCAGTATTTT
CDR3 protein: CASSLAAGGSTDTQYF

D gene: -
clone size: -
V gene: TRBV7-9
J gene: TRBJ2-7
CDR3 DNA: TGTGCCAGCAGCTTAGCGTGGGCCGAGCAGTACTTC
CDR3 protein: CASSLAWAEQYF

D gene: -
clone size: few
V gene: TRBV5-4
J gene: TRBJ1-1
CDR3 DNA: TGTGCCAGCAGCTTGGAACAGGGTACTGAAGCTTTCTTT
CDR3 protein: CASSLEQGTEAFF

D gene: TRBD2
clone size: -
V gene: TRBV4-2
J gene: TRBJ2-3
CDR3 DNA: TGTGCCAGCAGCCAAGGTCCTAGCGGGGGGGCTAGCACAGATACGCAGTATTTT
CDR3 protein: CASSQGPSGGASTDTQYF

D gene: TRBD1
clone size: -
V gene: TRBV18
J gene: TRBJ2-1
CDR3 DNA: TGTGCCAGCTCACCTGGTAGGGGGCTATTTTCGAATGAGCAGTTCTTC
CDR3 protein: CASSPGRGLFSNEQFF

D gene: -
clone size: -
V gene: TRBV4-3
J gene: TRBJ2-1
CDR3 DNA: TGCGCCAGCAGCCAGACACCCGGGATGATTGACTCCTACAATGAGCAGTTCTTC
CDR3 protein: CASSQTPGMIDSYNEQFF

D gene: -
clone size: few
V gene: TRBV11-2
J gene: TRBJ1-5
CDR3 DNA: TGTGCCAGCAGCATGGCCCAAGGCGGGGGTCAGCCCCAGCATTTT
CDR3 protein: CASSMAQGGGQPQHF

D gene: -
clone size: -
V gene: TRBV10-1
J gene: TRBJ2-5
CDR3 DNA: TGCGCCAGTTCCCCTGTAGGCAGGGCGATGGAGACCCAGTACTTC
CDR3 protein: CASSPVGRAMETQYF

D gene: TRBD1
clone size: -
V gene: TRBV27
J gene: TRBJ2-7
CDR3 DNA: TGTGCCAGTCGACAGGGGTTACAATACGAGCAGTACTTC
CDR3 protein: CASRQGLQYEQYF

D gene: -
clone size: once
V gene: TRBV7-9
J gene: TRBJ1-2
CDR3 DNA: TGTGCCAGCAGCCCCCCGGGTTTCGGCGGCTACACCTTC
CDR3 protein: CASSPPGFGGYTF

D gene: -
clone size: -
V gene: TRBV5-1
J gene: TRBJ2-5
CDR3 DNA: TGCGCCAGCAGCTTGGCGGGCAGGGGTGGAGAGACCCAGTACTTC
CDR3 protein: CASSLAGRGGETQYF

D gene: TRBD1
clone size: -
V gene: TRBV4-1
J gene: TRBJ2-2
CDR3 DNA: TGCGCCAGCAGCTCCGAGACAGGGTTGGCCGGGGAGCTGTTTTTT
CDR3 protein: CASSSETGLAGELFF

D gene: -
clone size: -
V gene: TRBV28
J gene: TRBJ2-7
CDR3 DNA: TGTGCCAGCAGTCAGTCTGGAGCCTCCTACGAGCAGTACTTC
CDR3 protein: CASSQSGASYEQYF

D gene: TRBD1
clone size: -
V gene: TRBV27
J gene: TRBJ1-2
CDR3 DNA: TGTGCCAGCAGTCCTTCGACAGGGGTAACCAACTATGGCTACACCTTC
CDR3 protein: CASSPSTGVTNYGYTF

D gene: -
clone size: -
V gene: TRBV7-6
J gene: TRBJ2-1
CDR3 DNA: TGTGCCAGCAGCTTACAGTGGCGGGGGCAGCGGACGACCTCCTACAATGAGCAGTTCTTC
CDR3 protein: CASSLQWRGQRTTSYNEQFF

D gene: TRBD2
clone size: -
V gene: TRBV4-1
J gene: TRBJ2-1
CDR3 DNA: TGCGCCAGCAGCCCGGTCCCGGGACTAGCGGGAGCAGATGAGCAGTTCTTC
CDR3 protein: CASSPVPGLAGADEQFF

D gene: -
clone size: -
V gene: TRBV7-2
J gene: TRBJ2-2
CDR3 DNA: TGTGCCAGCAGCCCCCTACTACACTCGAACACCGGGGAGCTGTTTTTT
CDR3 protein: CASSPLLHSNTGELFF

D gene: -
clone size: -
V gene: TRBV5-4
J gene: TRBJ2-3
CDR3 DNA: TGTGCCACCGTCGACTTGATGGGCACAGATACGCAGTATTTT
CDR3 protein: CATVDLMGTDTQYF

D gene: TRBD2
clone size: few
V gene: TRBV9
J gene: TRBJ2-3
CDR3 DNA: TGTGCCAGCAGCGTAGAAGGCGGGGGAAGCACAGATACGCAGTATTTT
CDR3 protein: CASSVEGGGSTDTQYF

D gene: -
clone size: once
V gene: TRBV29-1
J gene: TRBJ2-1
CDR3 DNA: TGCAGCGTTGAAGTTCTCGGCGGGCGTTACTACAATGAGCAGTTCTTC
CDR3 protein: CSVEVLGGRYYNEQFF

D gene: TRBD1
clone size: -
V gene: TRBV6-1
J gene: TRBJ2-7
CDR3 DNA: TGTGCCAGCAGTCCGAGGACAGGGGTAACGAACGAGCAGTACTTC
CDR3 protein: CASSPRTGVTNEQYF

D gene: -
clone size: -
V gene: TRBV13
J gene: TRBJ2-1
CDR3 DNA: TGTGCCAGCAGCTTAGGCCTCGGCTGGAGCTCCTACAATGAGCAGTTCTTC
CDR3 protein: CASSLGLGWSSYNEQFF

D gene: -
clone size: -
V gene: TRBV28
J gene: TRBJ2-7
CDR3 DNA: TGTGCCAGCAGTCGACTAGGTTCCTACGAGCAGTACTTC
CDR3 protein: CASSRLGSYEQYF

D gene: -
clone size: -
V gene: TRBV18
J gene: TRBJ1-3
CDR3 DNA: TGTGCCAGCTCACCACCGTCGGGCAGAGCCATATCCCGGGGGGACACCATATATTTT
CDR3 protein: CASSPPSGRAISRGDTIYF

D gene: -
clone size: -
V gene: TRBV10-2
J gene: TRBJ2-5
CDR3 DNA: TGCGCCAGCAGAAGGGACTTCCAAGAGACCCAGTACTTC
CDR3 protein: CASRRDFQETQYF

D gene: TRBD2
clone size: -
V gene: TRBV27
J gene: TRBJ2-1
CDR3 DNA: TGTGCCAGCAGTTATAGCGGGGGCGCTTTCAATGAGCAGTTCTTC
CDR3 protein: CASSYSGGAFNEQFF

D gene: -
clone size: few
V gene: TRBV7-8
J gene: TRBJ1-5
CDR3 DNA: TGTGCCAGCAGCTTAGTCCGAGATCAGCCCCAGCATTTT
CDR3 protein: CASSLVRDQPQHF

D gene: -
clone size: -
V gene: TRBV11-2
J gene: TRBJ2-7
CDR3 DNA: TGTGCCAGCAGCTTAATGGCGGCTTCCTACGAGCAGTACTTC
CDR3 protein: CASSLMAASYEQYF

D gene: -
clone size: -
V gene: TRBV6-5
J gene: TRBJ1-3
CDR3 DNA: TGTGCCAGCAGTTACACGAGCTCTGGAAACACCATATATTTT
CDR3 protein: CASSYTSSGNTIYF

D gene: TRBD2
clone size: -
V gene: TRBV7-2
J gene: TRBJ2-1
CDR3 DNA: TGTGCCAGCAGCGAAGCGGGGGGGCGGGCTAATGAGCAGTTCTTC
CDR3 protein: CASSEAGGRANEQFF

D gene: -
clone size: -
V gene: TRBV11-2
J gene: TRBJ2-3
CDR3 DNA: TGTGCCAGCAGCGTCCTCGGGGGTGGGAATCCAGATACGCAGTATTTT
CDR3 protein: CASSVLGGGNPDTQYF

D gene: TRBD1
clone size: -
V gene: TRBV28
J gene: TRBJ1-2
CDR3 DNA: TGTGCCAGCAGTTTAAGCTCAGGGGGTTACTATGGCTACACCTTC
CDR3 protein: CASSLSSGGYYGYTF

D gene: -
clone size: -
V gene: TRBV4-2
J gene: TRBJ1-1
CDR3 DNA: TGTGCCAGCAGCCAAGATGGAGGGGATTGGTCTGAAGCTTTCTTT
CDR3 protein: CASSQDGGDWSEAFF

D gene: TRBD1
clone size: -
V gene: TRBV6-6
J gene: TRBJ2-5
CDR3 DNA: TGTGCCAGCAGCTTCGACAGGGACCGAGAGACCCAGTACTTC
CDR3 protein: CASSFDRDRETQYF

D gene: -
clone size: -
V gene: TRBV27
J gene: TRBJ1-4
CDR3 DNA: TGTGCCACCTCGTGGGGGGGATTTTCCAATGAAAAACTGTTTTTT
CDR3 protein: CATSWGGFSNEKLFF

D gene: TRBD2
clone size: -
V gene: TRBV6-1
J gene: TRBJ2-7
CDR3 DNA: TGTGCCAGCAGTGAGACTAGCGGGAGTTACGAGCAGTACTTC
CDR3 protein: CASSETSGSYEQYF

D gene: -
clone size: -
V gene: TRBV9
J gene: TRBJ1-1
CDR3 DNA: TGTGCCAGCAGCACTACAGGGTGGGATACTGAAGCTTTCTTT
CDR3 protein: CASSTTGWDTEAFF

D gene: TRBD1
clone size: -
V gene: TRBV27
J gene: TRBJ2-7
CDR3 DNA: TGTGCCAGCAGTTTTTTGGGACAGGCGGCCTACGAGCAGTACTTC
CDR3 protein: CASSFLGQAAYEQYF

D gene: -
clone size: -
V gene: TRBV5-1
J gene: TRBJ2-2
CDR3 DNA: TGCGCCAGCAGCTTGGCCCTACAGGCCGCCACCGGGGAGCTGTTTTTT
CDR3 protein: CASSLALQAATGELFF

D gene: -
clone size: -
V gene: TRBV5-5
J gene: TRBJ2-4
CDR3 DNA: TGTGCCAGCAGCTACTCAGGGAACTCAAACATTCAGTACTTC
CDR3 protein: CASSYSGNSNIQYF

D gene: -
clone size: once
V gene: TRBV11-2
J gene: TRBJ2-7
CDR3 DNA: TGTGCCAGCAGCTTAACACCCCAGGCCTACGAGCAGTACTTC
CDR3 protein: CASSLTPQAYEQYF

D gene: -
clone size: -
V gene: TRBV18
J gene: TRBJ1-5
CDR3 DNA: TGTGCCAGCTCAGCTACAGGCCCAGGCCAGCCCCAGCATTTT
CDR3 protein: CASSATGPGQPQHF

D gene: TRBD1
clone size: -
V gene: TRBV7-9
J gene: TRBJ1-6
CDR3 DNA: TGTGCCACCAGCGGACAGGTTAATTCACCCCTCCACTTT
CDR3 protein: CATSGQVNSPLHF

D gene: -
clone size: -
V gene: TRBV5-4
J gene: TRBJ2-3
CDR3 DNA: TGTGCCAGCAGCTTGGGACTAGATGATACGCAGTATTTT
CDR3 protein: CASSLGLDDTQYF